The 5 T cell receptor beta chains listed next were all sequenced from one sample in a study of beta chain features in type 1 diabetes. What was sequenced were expressed TCRB transcripts, since all of the isolated RNA had been reverse transcribed. TCRdb's table, derived via immunoSEQ multiplex PCR, lists solely in-frame clones and lacks some. The sample holds 900,000 or so clones, roughly 15% seen once. The source material was naive CD4+ T cells from blood. These receptors came from a woman between 18 and 30 years old in good health.

CDR3 residues: CASRGGYEQFF. The CDR3 nucleotides are TGCGCCAGCCGTGGGGGTTATGAGCAGTTCTTC. This chain links TRBV5-1 with TRBJ2-1, with D possibly being TRBD1 or TRBD2 (5 bases each). Per germline, CDR1 SGHRS and CDR2 YFSETQ. The length of the CDR3 is 11 residues. Deletions cut 7 bases from V and 8 bases from J, with 10 bases between.

J is TRBJ1-5 and V is TRBV5-6, with D tentatively TRBD1 (5 bases). This CDR3 is built from 14 residues. Trimming shortened V by 4 bases and J by 3 bases, and 11 bases separated the two germline ends. Germline assignment: CDR1 SGHDT and CDR2 YYEEEE. The CDR3 loop reads CASSVGGYNQPQHF. CDR3 coding DNA: TGTGCCAGCAGCGTCGGGGGATACAATCAGCCCCAGCATTTT.

This clone was picked up a small number of times. The chain carries TRBV6-1 and TRBJ2-7, with D tentatively TRBD1 (6 bases). Germline values: CDR1 MNHNS, CDR2 SASEGT. The length of the CDR3 is 14 residues. Trimming took off 2 bases at V and 7 bases at J, with 15 bases between the two ends. The chain's CDR3 is CASSEQGISLEQYF. The CDR3 nucleotides read TGTGCCAGCAGTGAACAGGGGATCTCTTTGGAGCAGTACTTC.

This chain connects TRBV10-2 to TRBJ2-7, with D perhaps TRBD2 (6 bases). The CDR3 is 15 amino acids. V was pared by 4 bases and J by 3 bases, with 16 bases between. Germline CDR1 WSHSY, CDR2 SAAADI. CDR3 DNA sequence: TGCGCCAGCAGTGGGCGGGACGGGCGACTCTACGAGCAGTACTTC. Amino acid sequence: CASSGRDGRLYEQYF.

The chain combines TRBV7-2 with TRBJ1-2; D ambiguous. The V and J ends lost 5 bases and 4 bases respectively, with 5 bases between them. CDR3 size: 11 residues. Looked up from germline, CDR1 is SGHTA and CDR2 is FQGNSA. The DNA of the CDR3 is TGTGCCAGCAGCCCGAGCTATGGCTACACCTTC. Its protein is CASSPSYGYTF.